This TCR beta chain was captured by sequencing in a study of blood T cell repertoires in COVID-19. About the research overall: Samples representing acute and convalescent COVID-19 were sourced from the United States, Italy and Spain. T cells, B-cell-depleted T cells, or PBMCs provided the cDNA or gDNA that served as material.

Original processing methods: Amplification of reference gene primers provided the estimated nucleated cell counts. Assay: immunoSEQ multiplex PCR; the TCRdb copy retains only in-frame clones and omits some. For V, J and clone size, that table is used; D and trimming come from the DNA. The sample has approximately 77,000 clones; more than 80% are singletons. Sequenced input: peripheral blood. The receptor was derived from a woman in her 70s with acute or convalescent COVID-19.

CDR3 loop: CASSGRQNLQETQYF. The CDR3 region has the DNA TGTGCCAGCAGTGGCAGACAGAATCTTCAAGAGACCCAGTACTTC. This chain joins TRBV2 and TRBJ2-5, with D perhaps TRBD1 (5 bases). This CDR3 comprises 15 residues. Looked up from germline, CDR1 is SNHLY and CDR2 is FYNNEI. Trimming cost V 4 bases and J 2 bases, with 14 bases left between them.